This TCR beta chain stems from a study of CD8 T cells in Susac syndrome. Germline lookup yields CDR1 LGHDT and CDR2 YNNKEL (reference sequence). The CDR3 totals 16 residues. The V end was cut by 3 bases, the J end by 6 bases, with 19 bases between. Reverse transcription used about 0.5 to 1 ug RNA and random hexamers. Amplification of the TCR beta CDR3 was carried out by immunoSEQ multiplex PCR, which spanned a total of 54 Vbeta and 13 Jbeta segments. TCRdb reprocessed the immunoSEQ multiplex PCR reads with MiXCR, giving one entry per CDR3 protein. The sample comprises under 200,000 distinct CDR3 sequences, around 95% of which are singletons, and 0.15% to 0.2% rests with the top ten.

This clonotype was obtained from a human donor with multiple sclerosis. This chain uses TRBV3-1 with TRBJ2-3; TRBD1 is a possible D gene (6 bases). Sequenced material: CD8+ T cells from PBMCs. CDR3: CASSQPGEVQGDTQYF. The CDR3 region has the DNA TGTGCCAGCAGCCAGCCAGGAGAGGTGCAGGGGGATACGCAGTATTTT.